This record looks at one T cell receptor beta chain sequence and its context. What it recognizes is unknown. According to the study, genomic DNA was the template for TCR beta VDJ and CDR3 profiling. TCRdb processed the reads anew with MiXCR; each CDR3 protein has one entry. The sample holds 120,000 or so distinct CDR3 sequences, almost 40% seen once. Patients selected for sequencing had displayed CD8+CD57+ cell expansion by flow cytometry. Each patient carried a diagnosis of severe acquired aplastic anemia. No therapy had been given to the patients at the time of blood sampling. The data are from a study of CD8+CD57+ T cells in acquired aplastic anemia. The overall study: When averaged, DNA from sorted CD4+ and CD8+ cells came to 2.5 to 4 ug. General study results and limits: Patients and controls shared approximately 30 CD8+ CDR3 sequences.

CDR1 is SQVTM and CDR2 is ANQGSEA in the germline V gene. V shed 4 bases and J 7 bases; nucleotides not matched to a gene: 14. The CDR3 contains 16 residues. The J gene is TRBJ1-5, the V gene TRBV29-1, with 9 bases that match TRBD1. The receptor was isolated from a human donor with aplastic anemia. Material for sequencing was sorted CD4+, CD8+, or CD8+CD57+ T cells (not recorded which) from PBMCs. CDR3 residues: CSVVDGTGPYEQPQHF. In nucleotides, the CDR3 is TGCAGCGTTGTTGACGGGACAGGGCCGTACGAGCAGCCCCAGCATTTT.